This T cell receptor (beta chain) was sequenced in a study of T cells in women clearing cervical HPV infection. Study summary: Cases' blood sampling followed lesion detection by median around 150 days (90 to 200).

Dot-blot hybridization genotyped cervical HPV amplified with MY09/MY11 PCR. The data were produced by immunoSEQ multiplex PCR, yet TCRdb's version contains in-frame clones alone and is incomplete. This table holds more than 30,000 clones. On this clone itself: The read is 3 residues too short to cover the CDR3 end, so that end is filled in from the germline J gene.

CDR1 and CDR2 from the germline V gene are DFQATT and SNEGSKA (reference sequence). V was clipped by 3 bases and J by 1 base, with 15 bases between them. CDR3 size: 15 residues. The TCR comes from a woman aged 18-70 years with a cervical HPV16 infection that either progressed to CIN3+ or cleared (not recorded which). Sample: blood buffy coat. This sequence joins TRBV20-1 and TRBJ1-1; the D gene is possibly TRBD1 (6 bases). This CDR3 is CSARGPQGRNTEAFF. CDR3 DNA, as far as it was read: TGCAGTGCTAGGGGGCCGCAGGGGAGGAACACTGAA.